This is a list of T cell receptor beta chains from one sample in a study of neoadjuvant nivolumab and ipilimumab in lung cancer. This table comes from immunoSEQ multiplex PCR, and its TCRdb copy is limited to in-frame clones, with some not included. The top ten hold around 3.2% of the sample, which has around 10,000 clones, roughly four fifths seen once. The source was peripheral blood, collected before neoadjuvant nivolumab, alone or with ipilimumab. These receptors were taken from an adult with non-small cell lung cancer. Both conserved end residues are trimmed from each CDR3.

J gene,V gene,CDR3 protein
TRBJ2-6,TRBV7-9,ASSRARPGANVLT
TRBJ1-5,TRBV19,ASARSSGRSGRPQH
TRBJ1-1,TRBV29-1,SVSSFGGRSRNTEAF
TRBJ1-5,TRBV19,ATHGAGRNQPQH
TRBJ1-3,TRBV7-6,ASSPGAGNTIY
TRBJ2-6,TRBV29-1,SVGRNRAGANVLT
TRBJ2-7,TRBV27,ASTLAGWYEQY
TRBJ2-3,TRBV28,ASDRGSTDTQY
TRBJ1-2,TRBV5-1,ASSFIGEMEGYT
TRBJ2-2,TRBV5-1,ASILTGGADTGELF
TRBJ2-3,TRBV2,ASRPLAGGSDTQY
TRBJ1-1,TRBV6-1,ASSERGSRTEAF
TRBJ1-2,TRBV4-1,ASSRDVGGYT
TRBJ1-1,TRBV2,ASSAFTNTEAF
TRBJ2-7,TRBV5-1,ASSLAQGDEQY
TRBJ2-1,TRBV9,ASSVGGLAGHTSYNEQF
TRBJ1-4,TRBV7-9,ASRLDRGEEKLF
TRBJ1-2,TRBV4-1,ASSQENGDGYT
TRBJ1-2,TRBV5-1,ASRIQDTLYGYT
TRBJ2-1,TRBV15,ATSRVTPYNEQF
TRBJ1-1,TRBV19,ASSIARDTEAF
TRBJ1-3,TRBV11-2,ASSRLGTGVLSGNTIY
TRBJ1-1,TRBV6-4,ASSDSADSVTEAF
TRBJ1-2,TRBV5-4,ASSVQGAVNYGYT
TRBJ2-1,TRBV7-9,ASSLAAGGMGEQF
TRBJ1-1,TRBV27,ASRLGVNTEAF
TRBJ2-5,TRBV9,ASSVGTGGEETQY
TRBJ2-7,TRBV27,APRGGGSYEQY
TRBJ1-1,TRBV5-1,ASSLTRGLNLNTEAF
TRBJ2-5,TRBV18,ASSPPSRQETQY
TRBJ2-7,TRBV5-1,ASTRTEGRLPYEQY
TRBJ2-5,TRBV2,ASMRGASRGETQY
TRBJ1-6,TRBV27,ASSRADNSPLH
TRBJ2-5,TRBV10-3,AISESSGAQTQY
TRBJ2-5,TRBV29-1,SGTQERETQY
TRBJ2-2,TRBV10-3,ATRGRTGELF
TRBJ2-7,TRBV5-5,ASSPAPNIYTTYEQY
TRBJ1-4,TRBV6-1,ASSRESYEKLF
TRBJ2-7,TRBV28,ASSLEGAGNEQY
TRBJ2-3,TRBV18,ASSPLGDTQY
TRBJ2-3,TRBV6-1,ASSKEAGAGGGDTQY
TRBJ2-5,TRBV7-9,ASSLSAYQETQY
TRBJ1-2,TRBV9,ASSGQGALAYGYT
TRBJ2-3,TRBV2,ASSLTGRTDTQY
TRBJ1-5,TRBV18,ASSPPNQIQRQPQH
TRBJ2-1,TRBV6-4,ASSVGTSADEQF
TRBJ2-1,TRBV2,ASSYVAGNSYNEQF
TRBJ1-5,TRBV6-5,ASSSRRNQPQH
TRBJ2-7,TRBV27,ASSLGTTGFNEQY
TRBJ2-7,TRBV28,ASSRGGMGADYEQY
TRBJ2-7,TRBV5-4,ASSLDYEQY
TRBJ1-1,TRBV13,ASSPQLSEAF
TRBJ2-7,TRBV7-2,ASSLVSSSGRYEQY